The 28 T cell receptor beta chains listed next were all sequenced from one sample in a study of OX40 agonist ivuxolimab in advanced cancers. Only in-frame clones appear in the TCRdb table, and some are missing; sequencing was by immunoSEQ multiplex PCR. The data hold about 61,000 clones, with roughly four fifths observed a single time. Sequencing used CD4+ or CD8+ T cells sorted from blood, obtained in a trial of the OX40 agonist ivuxolimab. Receptor source: an adult with an advanced solid tumor such as melanoma, head and neck, liver or kidney cancer.

The chain employs TRBV11-3 and TRBJ2-2; 7 bases line up with TRBD1. With V trimmed by 4 bases and J by 1 base, 6 bases remained unmatched. The CDR3 covers 16 residues. Germline CDR1 and CDR2: SGHNT and YENEEA. This CDR3 reads CASSSPGQRNTGELFF. CDR3 sequence (DNA): TGTGCCAGCAGCTCTCCGGGACAGAGGAACACCGGGGAGCTGTTTTTT.

This rearrangement joins TRBV6-5 to TRBJ2-7, with 7 bases identical to TRBD2. V shed 4 bases and J 0 bases; nucleotides not matched to a gene: 9. Germline V CDR1 and CDR2: MNHEY, SVGAGI. This CDR3 comprises 16 residues. The CDR3 DNA follows: TGTGCCAGCAGTTCCCATGGGGGGGGAAACTCCTACGAGCAGTACTTC. Translation: CASSSHGGGNSYEQYF.

This clone was detected a few times. The chain is built from TRBV19 and TRBJ1-1; TRBD1 matches at 7 bases. V dropped 2 bases and J dropped 3; count of bases not matched to a gene: 12. The CDR3 extends over 17 amino acids. The germline gives CDR1 LNHDA, CDR2 SQIVND (reference sequence). Written as DNA, the CDR3 is TGTGCCAGTAGTATAACAGGGGCAGGGGGAGCAGACACTGAAGCTTTCTTT. Amino acids: CASSITGAGGADTEAFF.

The rearrangement joins TRBV28 to TRBJ1-5; D may be TRBD1 (5 bases). Looked up from germline, CDR1 is MDHEN and CDR2 is SYDVKM. The CDR3 sequence is 18 residues long. Trimming took 4 bases from V and 2 from J, leaving 21 bases between them. CDR3 in amino acids: CASSSAGTSQLGNQPQHF. Written as DNA, the CDR3 is TGTGCCAGCAGTTCCGCCGGGACCTCACAACTGGGCAATCAGCCCCAGCATTTT.

The V call is TRBV7-3, the J call TRBJ2-1; 10 positions agree with TRBD2. With V trimmed by 5 bases and J by 5 bases, 9 bases remained unmatched. The CDR3 is 16 residues long. Germline values: CDR1 SGHTA, CDR2 FQGTGA. CDR3 loop: CASSRESGGANNEQFF. The DNA of the CDR3 is TGTGCCAGCAGCCGGGAGAGCGGGGGGGCCAACAATGAGCAGTTCTTC.

This chain joins TRBV10-3 and TRBJ1-3; D is ambiguous. Germline V gene lookup returns CDR1 ENHRY and CDR2 SYGVKD. Deletions cut 5 bases from V and 0 bases from J, with 5 bases between. This CDR3 is 13 amino acids long. The CDR3 DNA sequence: TGTGCCATCAGTAGGACCTCTGGAAACACCATATATTTT. Translating gives CAISRTSGNTIYF.

The rearrangement uses TRBV2 and TRBJ2-2; 12 nucleotides line up with TRBD2. Germline trimming cut 6 bases from V and 11 bases from J; bases unmatched to any gene: 10. Germline V gene data show CDR1 as SNHLY and CDR2 as FYNNEI. This CDR3 has 15 residues. Here the CDR3 DNA reads TGTGCCAGCAGAAGTAGGACTAGCGGGGTCGGAGAGCTGTTTTTT. Its protein product is CASRSRTSGVGELFF.

This chain links TRBV11-1 with TRBJ1-4; 9 bases are shared with TRBD1. The CDR3 has 14 amino acids. In germline, CDR1 is SGHAT, CDR2 FQDESV (reference sequence). The V segment lost 5 bases and the J segment 11 bases; nucleotides outside the gene matches: 9. The CDR3 loop is CASSRGQGEKKLFF. DNA for the CDR3: TGTGCCAGCAGCCGGGGACAGGGTGAGAAGAAACTGTTTTTT.

The CDR3 loop is CASSRQGMNTEAFF. The CDR3 DNA is TGTGCCAGCAGCCGACAGGGAATGAACACTGAAGCTTTCTTT. V gene TRBV14 combines with J gene TRBJ1-1; TRBD1 matches at 7 bases. Germline assignment: CDR1 SGHDN and CDR2 FVKESK. V gave up 4 bases and J gave up 0 bases; unmatched junction bases: 2. This CDR3 region has 14 residues.

This chain connects TRBV28 to TRBJ2-3; TRBD2 aligns across 8 bases. The CDR3 is 13 residues long. The germline V gene has CDR1 MDHEN and CDR2 SYDVKM. Unmatched junction bases numbered 9, after V lost 11 bases and J lost 5 bases. The CDR3 sequence is CASSTGGQDTQYF. In nucleotides, the CDR3 is TGTGCCTCTAGCACGGGGGGGCAAGATACGCAGTATTTT.

The CDR3 loop is CASSLVGGGDTGELFF. The CDR3 bases are TGTGCCAGCAGCTTAGTAGGAGGGGGAGACACCGGGGAGCTGTTTTTT. V is TRBV11-2 and J is TRBJ2-2; the D call may be TRBD1 or TRBD2 (6 bases each). The CDR3 sequence is 16 residues long. The V and J ends lost 1 base and 3 bases respectively, with 12 bases between them. CDR1 is SGHAT and CDR2 is FQNNGV in the germline V gene.

CDR3 sequence (DNA): TGCGCCAGCTTACCAGGGGCTGGGGCTAGAGGTGAAAAACTGTTTTTT. It is translated as CASLPGAGARGEKLFF. The rearrangement links TRBV5-1 to TRBJ1-4; D may be TRBD1 (6 bases). The germline V gene has CDR1 SGHRS and CDR2 YFSETQ. Trimming took 7 bases from V and 7 from J, leaving 23 bases between them. The CDR3 spans 16 residues.

CDR3 coding DNA: TGTGCCACCGCGGAGAGGGGATATGGCTACACCTTC. It translates to CATAERGYGYTF. The chain employs TRBV15 and TRBJ1-2; TRBD1 might be the D (5 bases). With 8 bases removed from V and 5 bases from J, the gap between germline ends came to 12 bases. CDR1 and CDR2 (germline): LNHNV, YYDKDF (reference sequence). The CDR3 extends over 12 amino acids.

V gene TRBV7-9 combines with J gene TRBJ2-3; 9 bases are a match to TRBD2. Unmatched junction bases numbered 3, after V lost 5 bases and J lost 3 bases. The germline V gene encodes CDR1 SEHNR and CDR2 FQNEAQ (reference sequence). The CDR3 covers 14 residues. The CDR3 loop reads CASSSSGGTDTQYF. In DNA form, the CDR3 reads TGTGCCAGCAGCAGTAGCGGGGGAACAGATACGCAGTATTTT. Supplemented by reference TRBV7-9 and TRBJ2-3, the full variable domain reads DTGVSQNPRHKITKRGQNVTFRCDPISEHNRLYWYRQTLGQGPEFLTYFQNEAQLEKSRLLSDRFSAERPKGSFSTLEIQRTEQGDSAMYLCASSSSGGTDTQYFGPGTRLTVL.

The chain couples TRBV28 to TRBJ1-1; D uncertain. The CDR3 runs to 14 residues. Germline V CDR1 and CDR2: MDHEN, SYDVKM. Deletions cut 6 bases from V and 3 bases from J, with 14 bases between. The CDR3 sequence is CASSSPPGYTEAFF. DNA for the CDR3: TGTGCCAGCAGCTCCCCCCCTGGGTACACTGAAGCTTTCTTT. The variable domain in full, completed from reference TRBV28 and TRBJ1-1, reads DVKVTQSSRYLVKRTGEKVFLECVQDMDHENMFWYRQDPGLGLRLIYFSYDVKMKEKGDIPEGYSVSREKKERFSLILESASTNQTSMYLCASSSPPGYTEAFFGQGTRLTVV.

The V call is TRBV19, the J call TRBJ2-6; 8 positions match TRBD1. Per germline, CDR1 LNHDA and CDR2 SQIVND (reference sequence). CDR3 length: 19 amino acids. V dropped 3 bases and J dropped 0; count of bases not matched to a gene: 10. The CDR3 is CASSIPLRGQGSGANVLTF. CDR3 bases: TGTGCCAGTAGTATCCCCCTCAGGGGGCAAGGCTCTGGGGCCAACGTCCTGACTTTC.

This chain uses TRBV25-1 with TRBJ2-4; 7 bases fit TRBD2. CDR3 size: 15 residues. Germline V gene lookup returns CDR1 MGHDK and CDR2 SYGVNS. Germline trimming cut 2 bases from V and 1 base from J; bases unmatched to any gene: 2. The CDR3 DNA reads as TGTGCCAGCAGTGAAAGCGGGGTTGCCAAAAACATTCAGTACTTC. Amino acid sequence: CASSESGVAKNIQYF. Full variable domain (outside the CDR3, taken from reference TRBV25-1 and TRBJ2-4): EADIYQTPRYLVIGTGKKITLECSQTMGHDKMYWYQQDPGMELHLIHYSYGVNSTEKGDLSSESTVSRIRTEHFPLTLESARPSHTSQYLCASSESGVAKNIQYFGAGTRLSVL.

The chain combines TRBV30 with TRBJ1-2, with D maybe TRBD1 (6 bases). Germline V CDR1 and CDR2: GTSNPN, SVGIG (reference sequence). The CDR3 consists of 15 residues. V was trimmed by 3 bases and J by 6 bases, leaving 20 bases between them. The CDR3 DNA reads TGTGCCTGGAGCAGCGGACAGATGGGTGGGAATGGCTACACCTTC. This codes for CAWSSGQMGGNGYTF.

This clone was detected a few times. In nucleotides, the CDR3 is TGTGCCAGCAGCTTAAGGGAGAGGGAAAAACTGTTTTTT. Encoded protein: CASSLREREKLFF. The chain joins TRBV7-9 to TRBJ1-4; D gene unclear. V lost 2 bases to trimming and J lost 8 bases, with 9 bases between them. The CDR3 sequence is 13 residues long. Germline CDR1 is SEHNR and CDR2 is FQNEAQ (reference sequence).

V is TRBV30 and J is TRBJ2-2; 7 bases are a match to TRBD2. V dropped 8 bases and J dropped 3; count of bases not matched to a gene: 9. Germline CDR1 and CDR2: GTSNPN and SVGIG (reference sequence). The CDR3 totals 14 residues. The CDR3 here is CAKRGGGYTGELFF. CDR3 coding DNA: TGTGCCAAACGGGGCGGGGGATACACCGGGGAGCTGTTTTTT.

J is TRBJ2-3 and V is TRBV7-3; TRBD2 agrees at 11 bases. Germline assignment: CDR1 SGHTA and CDR2 FQGTGA. This CDR3 spans 16 amino acids. V shed 4 bases and J 4 bases; nucleotides not matched to a gene: 7. The CDR3 spells CASSSTTSGAPDTQYF. The DNA of the CDR3 is TGTGCCAGCAGCTCGACGACTAGCGGGGCCCCAGATACGCAGTATTTT.

This clone was seen a few times. The chain joins TRBV30 to TRBJ2-5, with 8 bases matching TRBD2. From germline, CDR1 is GTSNPN and CDR2 SVGIG (reference sequence). The CDR3 has 17 amino acids. Losses at the gene ends were 8 bases for V and 2 bases for J; bases not matched to a gene: 19. CDR3 protein: CAQRSGGPRRSQETQYF. CDR3 bases: TGTGCCCAACGATCGGGGGGGCCCCGTAGAAGTCAAGAGACCCAGTACTTC.

The chain couples TRBV5-8 to TRBJ1-3, with 7 positions matching TRBD1. Per germline, CDR1 SGHTS and CDR2 YDEGEE. Trimming cost V 4 bases and J 2 bases; bases outside gene matches: 6. This CDR3 has 15 amino acids. Here the CDR3 reads CASSPGGTAGNTIYF. CDR3 nucleotide sequence: TGTGCCAGCAGCCCAGGGGGAACAGCTGGAAACACCATATATTTT. Full variable domain (rest looked up from reference TRBV5-8 and TRBJ1-3): EAGVTQSPTHLIKTRGQQATLRCSPISGHTSVYWYQQALGLGLQFLLWYDEGEERNRGNFPPRFSGRQFPNYSSELNVNALELEDSALYLCASSPGGTAGNTIYFGEGSWLTVV.

This sequence joins TRBV7-2 and TRBJ2-2; D gene uncertain. CDR1 is SGHTA, CDR2 FQGNSA, per germline. Trimming stripped 3 bases from V and 3 bases from J, with 5 bases between. The CDR3 contains 13 residues. In DNA form, the CDR3 reads TGTGCCAGCAGCTTTGGCTACACCGGGGAGCTGTTTTTT. Protein: CASSFGYTGELFF.

A single count supports this clone. J is TRBJ1-6 and V is TRBV5-4; 12 nucleotides align to TRBD1. The CDR3 spans 16 residues. Germline V CDR1 and CDR2: SGHNT, YYREEE (reference sequence). Trimming at V came to 4 bases and at J to 10 bases, leaving 9 bases not matched to a gene. CDR3 in DNA: TGTGCCAGCAGCCCGGGACAGGGGGCGATTGGCTCACCCCTCCACTTT. Translated: CASSPGQGAIGSPLHF.

The chain carries TRBV27 and TRBJ1-5; 7 nucleotides agree with TRBD1. This CDR3 has 13 residues. The trim removed 6 bases at V and 1 base at J, leaving 0 bases unmatched. Germline values: CDR1 MNHEY, CDR2 SMNVEV (reference sequence). The chain's CDR3 is CASSRGSNQPQHF. CDR3 sequence (DNA): TGTGCCAGCAGCAGGGGGAGCAATCAGCCCCAGCATTTT.

The CDR3 DNA reads TGTGCCAGCAGCCAAGACCGGCGGGGTTTCGAGCAGTACTTC. As protein: CASSQDRRGFEQYF. This chain links TRBV4-2 with TRBJ2-7; D might be TRBD2 (6 bases). The CDR3 consists of 14 residues. V lost 0 bases and J lost 6, with 12 bases in between. The germline gives CDR1 LGHNA, CDR2 YNFKEQ.

The gene calls are TRBV15 and TRBJ1-5; no reliable D call. Germline V gives CDR1 LNHNV, CDR2 YYDKDF (reference sequence). The length of the CDR3 is 12 residues. Deletions cut 6 bases from V and 0 bases from J, with 3 bases between. The CDR3 loop reads CATRSSNQPQHF. The CDR3 coding sequence is TGTGCCACCAGGAGTAGCAATCAGCCCCAGCATTTT.